The 15 T cell receptor beta chains in this list originate from one sample, sequenced in a study of spatial heterogeneity in lung cancer. Study-level results: One measure, the expanded intratumoral alpha and beta TCR count, tracked tumor mutation counts.

Their antigens are not known. TCRdb called the 5' RACE reads again in MiXCR, with one record for every CDR3 protein. The data show about 7,600 distinct CDR3 sequences, with 9.5% to 12% seen just once and about 10% held by the top ten. Regarding time point: sample taken at primary tumor resection. The material sequenced was lung tumor tissue, taken at surgery. Every receptor here comes from a female donor with early-stage non-small cell lung cancer.

Only a few counts were recorded for this clonotype. The V call is TRBV4-1, the J call TRBJ2-3; D call uncertain. Trimming took off 5 bases at V and 8 bases at J, with 11 bases between the two ends. The germline V gene has CDR1 MGHRA and CDR2 YSYEKL. There are 12 residues in the CDR3. CDR3 sequence reads: CASSFIRGTQYF. CDR3 DNA sequence: TGCGCCAGCAGCTTCATCCGAGGTACGCAGTATTTT.

This clonotype has only a few counts. The chain links TRBV28 to TRBJ2-7; the D is unclear. V lost 3 bases and J lost 3, with 12 bases in between. The CDR3 has 14 residues. Germline V gene sequence: CDR1 MDHEN, CDR2 SYDVKM. CDR3 DNA: TGTGCCAGCAGTTTGACGGGCGCCGGCTACGAGCAGTACTTC. Amino acid sequence: CASSLTGAGYEQYF.

This clonotype was seen a handful of times. The chain couples TRBV28 to TRBJ2-1; the D gene is possibly TRBD2 (7 bases). V shed 1 base and J shed 11 bases, with 15 bases lying between them. The CDR3 consists of 14 residues. Germline V lookup: CDR1 MDHEN, CDR2 SYDVKM. The DNA for the CDR3 is TGTGCCAGCAGTTTATTAGAGGGGGGGAAAAAGCAGTTCTTC. As protein: CASSLLEGGKKQFF.

This clonotype came up many times. The V gene is TRBV11-3, the J gene TRBJ2-7, with a tentative D call TRBD2 (5 bases). This CDR3 is 13 amino acids long. Trimming took off 1 base at V and 9 bases at J, with 13 bases between the two ends. Per the germline V gene, CDR1 is SGHNT and CDR2 is YENEEA. The CDR3 nucleotides are TGTGCCAGCAGCTTAGGTGGAGCGGCAGGGCAGTACTTC. Its protein product is CASSLGGAAGQYF.

The sample holds a few counts of this clonotype. V is TRBV25-1 and J is TRBJ1-2; maybe TRBD1 (5 bases). Germline CDR1 and CDR2: MGHDK and SYGVNS. V lost 3 bases, J lost 4 bases, and 12 bases lay in between. This CDR3 has 14 residues. The CDR3 region is CASSEVGTLYGYTF. CDR3 bases: TGTGCCAGCAGTGAGGTCGGGACTCTCTATGGCTACACCTTC.

Judged by abundance, this clonotype is medium-sized (0.01 to 0.1%). The gene calls are TRBV6-6 and TRBJ2-7; tentatively, D is TRBD1 (6 bases). Trimming cost V 5 bases and J 0 bases, with 8 bases left between them. CDR1 MNHNY and CDR2 SVGAGI come from the germline V gene (reference sequence). This CDR3 spans 13 amino acids. CDR3 DNA: TGTGCCAGCAGTCGGACAGTCTCCTACGAGCAGTACTTC. As protein: CASSRTVSYEQYF.

The chain is built from TRBV5-6 and TRBJ1-6, with 7 bases lining up with TRBD1. With 3 bases clipped from V and 14 bases from J, the junction kept 14 bases outside the gene matches. CDR1 SGHDT and CDR2 YYEEEE come from the germline V gene. The CDR3 extends over 15 amino acids. The CDR3 bases are TGTGCCAGCAGCTCGACCCGACAGGGAAGGTTCGCCCTCCACTTT. Translating gives CASSSTRQGRFALHF.

This clonotype is termed medium-sized (0.01 to 0.1%). The junction departs from the called germline gene at one end, perhaps through a read error. This sequence joins TRBV7-7 and TRBJ2-3; TRBD2 agrees at 15 bases. This CDR3 has 18 amino acids. Germline V gene data show CDR1 as SSHAT and CDR2 as FNYEAQ (reference sequence). The CDR3 sequence is CASSPGRTSGGVTDTQYF. The CDR3 nucleotides are TGTGCTAGCAGCCCAGGCCGGACTAGCGGGGGGGTCACAGATACGCAGTATTTT. Supplemented by reference TRBV7-7 and TRBJ2-3, the full variable domain reads GAGVSQSPRYKVTKRGQDVTLRCDPISSHATLYWYQQALGQGPEFLTYFNYEAQPDKSGLPSDRFSAERPEGSISTLTIQRTEQRDSAMYRCASSPGRTSGGVTDTQYFGPGTRLTVL.

V usage is TRBV29-1 and J usage is TRBJ1-1, with TRBD1 as a possible D gene (5 bases). Trimming removed 6 bases from V and 10 bases from J, with 15 bases in between. CDR1 is SQVTM and CDR2 is ANQGSEA in the germline V gene. The CDR3 is made up of 11 amino acids. The DNA for the CDR3 is TGCAGCGTGTCCGCGGGGCTGGGAGCTTTCTTT. This gives the protein CSVSAGLGAFF.

The V and J genes are TRBV2 and TRBJ1-5, with D uncertain. The CDR3 has 15 amino acids. V was clipped by 7 bases and J by 5 bases, with 18 bases between them. Germline-derived CDR1 and CDR2 are SNHLY and FYNNEI. Here the CDR3 DNA reads TGTGCCAGCAAAATCGATCCTCTAGTAGATCAGCCCCAGCATTTT. Residues: CASKIDPLVDQPQHF.

The J gene is TRBJ2-2, the V gene TRBV6-2 or TRBV6-3; the D is unclear. Trimming removed 6 bases from V and 7 bases from J, with 3 bases in between. The CDR3 totals 10 residues. Germline V CDR1 and CDR2: MNHEY, SVGEGT. The CDR3 region is CASRDGELFF. CDR3 sequence (DNA): TGTGCCAGCAGAGACGGGGAGCTGTTTTTT.

This clonotype was observed a few times. The chain recombines TRBV29-1 with TRBJ1-1; no clear D gene. The CDR3 covers 14 residues. Per germline, CDR1 SQVTM and CDR2 ANQGSEA. The ends were cut back, 8 bases at V and 5 bases at J, with 21 bases in the middle. CDR3 bases: TGCAGCATCCGATCACGCCCGCTCGGGACTGAAGCTTTCTTT. Translated: CSIRSRPLGTEAFF.

This chain's CDR3 is CASKDRGLETQYF. The CDR3 bases are TGTGCCAGCAAGGACAGGGGGCTGGAGACCCAGTACTTC. V and J are TRBV21-1 and TRBJ2-5; the table assigns TRBD1, which was not confirmed against the DNA. TRBV21-1 is a known pseudogene. There are 13 residues in the CDR3.

This clonotype is categorized as medium-sized. The gene calls are TRBV7-2 and TRBJ2-1; 8 bases map to TRBD2. The CDR3 is made up of 15 amino acids. The germline CDR1 and CDR2 sequences are SGHTA and FQGNSA. Trimming at V came to 2 bases and at J to 2 bases, leaving 2 bases not matched to a gene. The CDR3 DNA is TGTGCCAGCAGCTTAACTAGCGGACCCTACAATGAGCAGTTCTTC. Its translation: CASSLTSGPYNEQFF.

The table lists this clonotype with a few counts. The gene calls are TRBV28 and TRBJ2-3; possible D gene TRBD2, 7 bases. Trimming took 5 bases from V and 6 from J, leaving 9 bases between them. CDR1 is MDHEN and CDR2 is SYDVKM in the germline V gene. The CDR3 is 12 amino acids. The CDR3 bases are TGTGCCAGCAGTCGGGGGGCGGATACGCAGTATTTT. Amino acid sequence: CASSRGADTQYF.